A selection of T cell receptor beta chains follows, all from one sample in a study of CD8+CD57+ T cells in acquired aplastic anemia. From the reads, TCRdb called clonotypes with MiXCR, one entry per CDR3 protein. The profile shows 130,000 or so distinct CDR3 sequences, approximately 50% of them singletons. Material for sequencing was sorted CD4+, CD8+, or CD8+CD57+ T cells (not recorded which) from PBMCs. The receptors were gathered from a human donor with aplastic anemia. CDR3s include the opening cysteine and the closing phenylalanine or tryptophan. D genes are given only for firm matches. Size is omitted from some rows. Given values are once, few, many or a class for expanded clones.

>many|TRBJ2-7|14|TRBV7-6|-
TGTGCCAGCAGCTTATTGGGAAACCCCTACGAGCAGTACTTC
CASSLLGNPYEQYF
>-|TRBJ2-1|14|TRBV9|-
TGTGCCAGCAGCGTAGTGGCTGAGAACAATGAGCAGTTCTTC
CASSVVAENNEQFF
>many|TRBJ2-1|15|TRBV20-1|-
TGCAGTGCTAGAGATATATCGTCCGACTACAATGAGCAGTTCTTC
CSARDISSDYNEQFF
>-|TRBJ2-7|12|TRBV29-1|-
TGCAGCGTTGGAAGGGATTCCTACGAGCAGTACTTC
CSVGRDSYEQYF
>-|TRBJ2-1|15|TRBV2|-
TGTGCCAGCAGTGAGTCGACTGTCTCCTACAATGAGCAGTTCTTC
CASSESTVSYNEQFF
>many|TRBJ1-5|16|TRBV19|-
TGTGCCAGTAGTCGGGGTCCAGCATATAGCAATCAGCCCCAGCATTTT
CASSRGPAYSNQPQHF
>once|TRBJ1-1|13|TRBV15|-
TGTGCCACGGGCGGTGGGGGGCGAACTGAAGCTTTCTTT
CATGGGGRTEAFF
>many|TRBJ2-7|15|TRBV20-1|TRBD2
TGCAGTGCTAGAGACCGGACTAGCGGCTCCTACGAGCAGTACTTC
CSARDRTSGSYEQYF
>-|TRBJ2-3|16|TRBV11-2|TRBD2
TGTGCCAGCAGCTTATGGGGACTAGCGGGAGTTTATACGCAGTATTTT
CASSLWGLAGVYTQYF
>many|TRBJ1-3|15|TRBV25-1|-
TGTGCCAGCAGTGAACAGGGTTTTACTGGAAACACCATATATTTT
CASSEQGFTGNTIYF
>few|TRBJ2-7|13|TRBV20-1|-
TGCAGTGCTAGAGATCAGGTTGGCTACGAGCAGTACTTC
CSARDQVGYEQYF
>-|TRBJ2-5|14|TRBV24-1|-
TGTGCCACCAGTGAAGGGTCAGCCCGAGAGACCCAGTACTTC
CATSEGSARETQYF
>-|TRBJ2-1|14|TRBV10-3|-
TGTGCCATCAGTGCCGCACTAGCACCTAATGAGCAGTTCTTC
CAISAALAPNEQFF
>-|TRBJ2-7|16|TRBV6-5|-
TGTGCCAGCAGTTACTCGTATACAGGGTTATCCTACGAGCAGTACTTC
CASSYSYTGLSYEQYF
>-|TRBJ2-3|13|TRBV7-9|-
TGTGCCAGCAGCGCCAGACTCTCAGATACGCAGTATTTT
CASSARLSDTQYF
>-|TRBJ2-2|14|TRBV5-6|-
TGTGCCAGCAGCCACCTAAGCAGGGCTGGGGAGCTGTTTTTT
CASSHLSRAGELFF
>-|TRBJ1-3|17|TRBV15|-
TGTGCCACCAGCAGAGAGTGGCAGGGGACGCTTGGAAACACCATATATTTT
CATSREWQGTLGNTIYF
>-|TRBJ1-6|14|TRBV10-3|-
TGTGCCATCAGTGGTGAAGGGCAACATTCACCCCTCCACTTT
CAISGEGQHSPLHF
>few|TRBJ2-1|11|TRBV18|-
TGTGCCAGCTCACCACCTGGGGTCCAGTTCTTC
CASSPPGVQFF
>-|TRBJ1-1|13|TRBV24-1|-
TGTGCCACGAGAGGACCGGCGAACACTGAAGCTTTCTTT
CATRGPANTEAFF
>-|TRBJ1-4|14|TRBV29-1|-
TGCAGCGTGAATTTACCGGCCCATAATGAAAAACTGTTTTTT
CSVNLPAHNEKLFF
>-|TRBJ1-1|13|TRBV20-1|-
TGCAGTGCTAGAAGGGGCATTAACACTGAAGCTTTCTTT
CSARRGINTEAFF
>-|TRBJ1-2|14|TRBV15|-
TGTGCCACCAGCAGAGATCGGGGGAACTATGGCTACACCTTC
CATSRDRGNYGYTF
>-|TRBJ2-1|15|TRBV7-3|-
TGTGCCAGCAGCCTGGGGATCCCCGAACGGAATGAGCAGTTCTTC
CASSLGIPERNEQFF
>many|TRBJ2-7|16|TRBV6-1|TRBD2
TGTGCCAGCAGTGTCAATAGCGGGGGCTATACCTACGAGCAGTACTTC
CASSVNSGGYTYEQYF
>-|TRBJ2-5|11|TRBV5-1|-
TGCGCCAGCAGCTTGTACGAGACCCAGTACTTC
CASSLYETQYF
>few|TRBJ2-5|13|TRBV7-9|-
TGTGCCAGCAGCAAGCTAGCGCAAGAGACCCAGTACTTC
CASSKLAQETQYF
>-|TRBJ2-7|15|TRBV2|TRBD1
TGTGCCAGCAGTACAGGACAGGGAATTACCTACGAGCAGTACTTC
CASSTGQGITYEQYF
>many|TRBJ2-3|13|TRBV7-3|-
TGTGCCAGCAGCTTAGGGTGGGGAGATACGCAGTATTTT
CASSLGWGDTQYF
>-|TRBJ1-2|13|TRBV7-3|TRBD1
TGTGCCAGCAGCCATAGGACAGGGGATGGCTACACCTTC
CASSHRTGDGYTF
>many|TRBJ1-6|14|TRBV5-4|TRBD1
TGTGCCAGCAGCCGGACAGGGTCGAATTCACCCCTCCACTTT
CASSRTGSNSPLHF
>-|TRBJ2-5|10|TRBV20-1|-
TGCAGTGCTTCCCGGGTGGCCCAGTACTTC
CSASRVAQYF
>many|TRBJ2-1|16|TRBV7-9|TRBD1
TGTGCCAGCAGCCCAAGATCAGGGGGCACTTACAATGAGCAGTTCTTC
CASSPRSGGTYNEQFF
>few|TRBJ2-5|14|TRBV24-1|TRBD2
TGTGCCACCAGTGATTGGACTAGGGTGGAGACCCAGTACTTC
CATSDWTRVETQYF
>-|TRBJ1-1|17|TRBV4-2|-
TGTGCCAGCAGCCAAAGGAACAGTCCAATTGGCGGGAAAAAAGCTTTCTTT
CASSQRNSPIGGKKAFF
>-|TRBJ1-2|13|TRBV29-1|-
TGCAGCGTTGAAACAGGAGAGGGTTATGGCTACACCTTC
CSVETGEGYGYTF
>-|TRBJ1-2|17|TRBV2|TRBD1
TGTGCCAGCAGGGAACCGTTGGGACAGGGGAAAGGGCGTGGCTACACCTTC
CASREPLGQGKGRGYTF
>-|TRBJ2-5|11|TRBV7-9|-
TGTTCAGGGCAGAACCAAGAGACCCAGTACTTC
CSGQNQETQYF
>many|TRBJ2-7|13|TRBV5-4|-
TGTGCCAGCAGCGAGGGAAGTTCCTACGAGCAGTACTTC
CASSEGSSYEQYF
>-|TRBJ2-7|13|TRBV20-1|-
TGCAGTGCCCCTAGGGGGGGGGGTTACGAGCAGTACTTC
CSAPRGGGYEQYF
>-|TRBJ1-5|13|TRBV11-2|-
TGTGCCAGCAGCTTCGGGACCAATCAGCCCCAGCATTTT
CASSFGTNQPQHF
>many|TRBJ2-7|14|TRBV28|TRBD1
TGTGCCAGCAGTTACGGGACAGGGGAATACGAGCAGTACTTC
CASSYGTGEYEQYF
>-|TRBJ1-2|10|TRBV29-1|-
TGCAGCGTTGAAGAGTATGGCTACACCTTC
CSVEEYGYTF
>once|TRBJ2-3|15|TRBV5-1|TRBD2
TGCGCCAGCAGCTTGCTGGGACTAGCTTCAGATACGCAGTATTTT
CASSLLGLASDTQYF
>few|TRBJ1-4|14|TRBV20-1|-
TGCAGTGCCAGAGGGGGGGAAACTAATGAAAAACTGTTTTTT
CSARGGETNEKLFF
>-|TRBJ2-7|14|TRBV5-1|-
TGCGCCAGCACAACCGGGACAAGGGCCTACGAGCAGTACTTC
CASTTGTRAYEQYF
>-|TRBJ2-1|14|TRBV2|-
TGTGCCAGCAGTACGTTCCGGGACCAGAATGAGCAGTTCTTC
CASSTFRDQNEQFF
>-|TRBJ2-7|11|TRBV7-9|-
TGTGCTCTGGCCGTCGGCGACGAGCAGTACTTC
CALAVGDEQYF
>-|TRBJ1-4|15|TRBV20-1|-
TGCAGTGCTAGGGAGGGAGGGACACCGAATGAAAAACTGTTTTTT
CSAREGGTPNEKLFF
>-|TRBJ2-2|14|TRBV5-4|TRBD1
TGTGCCAGCAGCCGACAGGGGGACACCGGGGAGCTGTTTTTT
CASSRQGDTGELFF
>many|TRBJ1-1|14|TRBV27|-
TGTGCCAGCAGTTTATTAGCCGGGAACACTGAAGCTTTCTTT
CASSLLAGNTEAFF
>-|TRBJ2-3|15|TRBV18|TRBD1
TGTGCCAGCTCACCGGGACAGGGCAGCACAGATACGCAGTATTTT
CASSPGQGSTDTQYF
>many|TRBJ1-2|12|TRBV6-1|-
TGTGCCAGCAGTTATGGGGTGGATGGCTACACCTTC
CASSYGVDGYTF
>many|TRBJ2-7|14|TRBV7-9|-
TGTGCCAGCAGCTTAGAGAACAGTGGCTACGAGCAGTACTTC
CASSLENSGYEQYF